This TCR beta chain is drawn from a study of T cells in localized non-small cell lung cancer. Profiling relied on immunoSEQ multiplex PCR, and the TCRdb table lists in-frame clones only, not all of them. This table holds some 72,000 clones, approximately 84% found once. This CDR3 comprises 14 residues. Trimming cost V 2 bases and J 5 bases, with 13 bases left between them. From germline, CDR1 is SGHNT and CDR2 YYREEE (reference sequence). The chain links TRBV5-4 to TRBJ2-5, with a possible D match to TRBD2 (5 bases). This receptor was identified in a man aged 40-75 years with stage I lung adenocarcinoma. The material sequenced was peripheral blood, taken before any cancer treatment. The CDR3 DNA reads TGTGCCAGCAGCTTCTCTGGAGGAAAGGAGACCCAGTACTTC. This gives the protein CASSFSGGKETQYF.